This TCR beta chain was documented in a study of T-cell memory formation after mild COVID-19. With 6 bases clipped from V and 4 bases from J, the junction kept 14 bases outside the gene matches. The CDR3 contains 16 residues. This clonotype appeared a few times. UMIs and sample barcodes were carried by the TCR alpha and TCR beta cDNA libraries that 5'RACE produced using constant-segment primers. TCRdb used MiXCR to reprocess the 5' RACE reads, holding one entry per CDR3 protein. The sample has fewer than 550,000 distinct CDR3 sequences, over 15% seen once. This receptor was identified in an adult woman who had mild COVID-19 (a few samples of this study predate the infection). Cell type and time point are not known. The chain joins TRBV12-3 or TRBV12-4 to TRBJ1-2; the match to TRBD1 covers 7 bases. Sample: PBMCs or a T cell subset sorted from them (not recorded which). The CDR3 protein is CASSHSGTAGSYGYTF. In DNA form, the CDR3 reads TGTGCCAGCAGCCACTCCGGGACAGCTGGGTCCTATGGCTACACCTTC.